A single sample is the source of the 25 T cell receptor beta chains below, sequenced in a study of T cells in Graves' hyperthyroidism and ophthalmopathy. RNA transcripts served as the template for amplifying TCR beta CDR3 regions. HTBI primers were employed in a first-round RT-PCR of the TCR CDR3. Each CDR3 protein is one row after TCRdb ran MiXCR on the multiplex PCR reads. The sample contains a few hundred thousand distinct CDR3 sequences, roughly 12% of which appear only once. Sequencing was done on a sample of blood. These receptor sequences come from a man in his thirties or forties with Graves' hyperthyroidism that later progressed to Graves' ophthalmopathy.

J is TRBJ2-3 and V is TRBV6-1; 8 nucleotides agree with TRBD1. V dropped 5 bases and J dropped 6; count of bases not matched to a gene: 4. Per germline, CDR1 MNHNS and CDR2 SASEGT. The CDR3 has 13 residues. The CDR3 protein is CASSTTGVDTQYF. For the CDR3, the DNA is TGTGCCAGCAGTACGACAGGGGTGGATACGCAGTATTTT.

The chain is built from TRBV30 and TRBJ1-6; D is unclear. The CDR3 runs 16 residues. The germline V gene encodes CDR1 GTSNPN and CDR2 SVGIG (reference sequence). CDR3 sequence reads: CAWEPPFKIDNSPLHF. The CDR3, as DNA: TGTGCGTGGGAACCCCCTTTCAAGATCGATAATTCACCCCTCCACTTT. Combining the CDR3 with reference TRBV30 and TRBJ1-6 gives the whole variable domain SQTIHQWPATLVQPVGSPLSLECTVEGTSNPNLYWYRQAAGRGLQLLFYSVGIGQISSEVPQNLSASRPQDRQFILSSKKLLLSDSGFYLCAWEPPFKIDNSPLHFGNGTRLTVT.

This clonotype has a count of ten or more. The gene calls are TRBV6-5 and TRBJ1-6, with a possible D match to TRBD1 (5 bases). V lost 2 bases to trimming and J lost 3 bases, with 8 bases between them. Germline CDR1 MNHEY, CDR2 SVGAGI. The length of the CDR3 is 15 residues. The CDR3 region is CASSYGDSYNSPLHF. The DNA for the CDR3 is TGTGCCAGCAGTTACGGAGACAGCTATAATTCACCCCTCCACTTT.

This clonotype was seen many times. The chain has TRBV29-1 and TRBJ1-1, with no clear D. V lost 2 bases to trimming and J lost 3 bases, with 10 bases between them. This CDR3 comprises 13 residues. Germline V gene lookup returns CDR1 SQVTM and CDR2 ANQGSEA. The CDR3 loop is CSVEREVDTEAFF. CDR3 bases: TGCAGCGTTGAACGGGAGGTTGACACTGAAGCTTTCTTT. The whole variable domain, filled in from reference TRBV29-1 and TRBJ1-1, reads SAVISQKPSRDICQRGTSLTIQCQVDSQVTMMFWYRQQPGQSLTLIATANQGSEATYESGFVIDKFPISRPNLTFSTLTVSNMSPEDSSIYLCSVEREVDTEAFFGQGTRLTVV.

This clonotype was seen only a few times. CDR3 in amino acids: CASSRQTTNEKLFF. CDR3 DNA: TGTGCCAGCAGCAGACAGACAACTAATGAAAAACTGTTTTTT. The gene calls are TRBV2 and TRBJ1-4, with D possibly matching TRBD1 (5 bases). V lost 6 bases and J 0 bases, leaving 8 bases between the germline ends. Per the germline V gene, CDR1 is SNHLY and CDR2 is FYNNEI. The CDR3 contains 14 residues.

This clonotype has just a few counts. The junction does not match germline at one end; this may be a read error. CDR3: CSADPGTHYERYF. DNA of the CDR3: TGCAGTGCTGATCCCGGGACACACTACGAGCGGTACTTC. The rearrangement uses TRBV20-1 and TRBJ2-7; the D gene is possibly TRBD1 (6 bases). Germline CDR1 DFQATT, CDR2 SNEGSKA (reference sequence). There are 13 residues in the CDR3.

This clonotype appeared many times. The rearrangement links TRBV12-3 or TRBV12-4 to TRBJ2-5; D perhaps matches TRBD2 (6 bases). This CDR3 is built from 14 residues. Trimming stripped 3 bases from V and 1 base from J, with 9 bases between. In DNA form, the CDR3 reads TGTGCCAGCAGTTTGGGCGGGGCCCAAGAGACCCAGTACTTC. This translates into CASSLGGAQETQYF.

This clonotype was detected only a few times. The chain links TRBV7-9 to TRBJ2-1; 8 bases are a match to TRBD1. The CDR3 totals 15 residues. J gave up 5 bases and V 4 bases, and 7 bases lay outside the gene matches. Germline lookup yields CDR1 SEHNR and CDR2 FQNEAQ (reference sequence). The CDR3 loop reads CASSWGTGGNNEQFF. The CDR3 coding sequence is TGTGCCAGCAGCTGGGGGACAGGAGGAAACAATGAGCAGTTCTTC.

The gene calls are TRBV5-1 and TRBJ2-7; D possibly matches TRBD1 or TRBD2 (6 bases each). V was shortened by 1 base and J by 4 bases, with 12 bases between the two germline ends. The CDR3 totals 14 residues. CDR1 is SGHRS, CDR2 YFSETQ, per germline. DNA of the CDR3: TGCGCCAGCAGCTTGCGGGGGCTGTCGTACGAGCAGTACTTC. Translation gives CASSLRGLSYEQYF.

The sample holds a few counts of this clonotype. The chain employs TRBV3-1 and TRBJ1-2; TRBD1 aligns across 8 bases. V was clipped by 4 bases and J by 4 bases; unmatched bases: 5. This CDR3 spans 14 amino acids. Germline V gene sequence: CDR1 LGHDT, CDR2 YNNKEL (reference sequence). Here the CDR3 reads CASSLRQGIYGYTF. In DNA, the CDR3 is TGTGCCAGCAGCCTGAGACAGGGGATCTATGGCTACACCTTC.

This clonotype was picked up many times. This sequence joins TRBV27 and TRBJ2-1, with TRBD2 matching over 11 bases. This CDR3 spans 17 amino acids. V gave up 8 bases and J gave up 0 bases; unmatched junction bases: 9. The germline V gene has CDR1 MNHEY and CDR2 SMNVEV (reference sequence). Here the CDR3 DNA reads TGTGCCAGCGGCCCCTTGACTAGCGGGGACTCCTACAATGAGCAGTTCTTC. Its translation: CASGPLTSGDSYNEQFF.

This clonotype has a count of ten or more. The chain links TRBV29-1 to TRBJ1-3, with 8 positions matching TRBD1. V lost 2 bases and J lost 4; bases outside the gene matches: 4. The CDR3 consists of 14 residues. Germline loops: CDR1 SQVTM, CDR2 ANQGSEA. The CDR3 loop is CSVEWTGSGNTIYF. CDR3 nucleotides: TGCAGCGTTGAATGGACAGGGTCAGGAAACACCATATATTTT.

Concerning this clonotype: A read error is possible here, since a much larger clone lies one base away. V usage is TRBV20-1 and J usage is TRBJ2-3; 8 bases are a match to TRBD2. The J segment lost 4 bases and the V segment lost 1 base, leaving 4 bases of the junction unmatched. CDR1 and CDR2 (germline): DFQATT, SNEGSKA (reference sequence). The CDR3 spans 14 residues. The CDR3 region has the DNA TGCAGTGCTAGAGCCCCAGCGGGGGCAGATACGCAGTATTTT. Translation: CSARAPAGADTQYF.

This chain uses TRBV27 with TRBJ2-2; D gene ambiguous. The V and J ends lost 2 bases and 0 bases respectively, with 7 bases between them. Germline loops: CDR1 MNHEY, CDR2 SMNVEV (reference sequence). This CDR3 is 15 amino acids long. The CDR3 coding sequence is TGTGCCAGCAGTTTAATAGATACGAACACCGGGGAGCTGTTTTTT. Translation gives CASSLIDTNTGELFF.

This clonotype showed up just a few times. The DNA for the CDR3 is TGTGCCATCAGTGAACGACAGGGTCCCAATGAGCAGTTCTTC. As protein: CAISERQGPNEQFF. The rearrangement uses TRBV10-3 and TRBJ2-1; 7 positions agree with TRBD1. J lost 6 bases, V lost 3 bases, and 5 bases had no gene match. Germline V gene lookup returns CDR1 ENHRY and CDR2 SYGVKD. The CDR3 spans 14 residues.

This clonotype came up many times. The CDR3 loop reads CASRRDRDGYTF. The DNA for the CDR3 is TGTGCCAGCAGGAGGGACAGGGATGGCTACACCTTC. J is TRBJ1-2 and V is TRBV6-2 or TRBV6-3, with 9 nucleotides matching TRBD1. The CDR3 extends over 12 amino acids. V shed 6 bases and J 6 bases; nucleotides not matched to a gene: 2. The germline gives CDR1 MNHEY, CDR2 SVGEGT.

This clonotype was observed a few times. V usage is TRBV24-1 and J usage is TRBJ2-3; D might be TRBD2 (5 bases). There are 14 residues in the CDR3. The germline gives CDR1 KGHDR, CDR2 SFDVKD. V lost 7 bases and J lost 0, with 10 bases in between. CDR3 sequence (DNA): TGTGCCACCAGGGACTTCTCTAGCACAGATACGCAGTATTTT. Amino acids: CATRDFSSTDTQYF.

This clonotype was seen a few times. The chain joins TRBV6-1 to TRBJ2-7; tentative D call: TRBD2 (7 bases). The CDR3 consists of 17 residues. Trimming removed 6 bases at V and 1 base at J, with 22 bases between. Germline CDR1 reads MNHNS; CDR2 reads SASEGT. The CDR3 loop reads CASRSPGEGVYSYEQYF. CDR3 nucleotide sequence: TGTGCCAGCAGGTCACCAGGGGAGGGGGTATATTCCTACGAGCAGTACTTC.

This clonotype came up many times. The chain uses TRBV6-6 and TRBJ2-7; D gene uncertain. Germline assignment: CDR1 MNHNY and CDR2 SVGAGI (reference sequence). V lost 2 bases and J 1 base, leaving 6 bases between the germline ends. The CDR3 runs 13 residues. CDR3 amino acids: CASSYAGSYEQYF. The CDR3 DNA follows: TGTGCCAGCAGTTACGCCGGGTCCTACGAGCAGTACTTC.

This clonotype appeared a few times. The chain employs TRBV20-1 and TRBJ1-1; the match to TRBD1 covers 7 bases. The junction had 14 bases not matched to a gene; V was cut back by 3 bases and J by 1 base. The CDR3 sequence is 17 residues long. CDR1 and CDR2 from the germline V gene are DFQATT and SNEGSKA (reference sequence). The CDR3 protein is CSARGSSKQGKNTEAFF. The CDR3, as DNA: TGCAGTGCTAGGGGCTCGTCCAAACAGGGGAAGAACACTGAAGCTTTCTTT.

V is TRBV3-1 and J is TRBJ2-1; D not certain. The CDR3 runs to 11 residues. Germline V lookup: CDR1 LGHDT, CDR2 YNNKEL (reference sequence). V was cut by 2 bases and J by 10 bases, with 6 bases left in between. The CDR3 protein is CASSQTQEQFF. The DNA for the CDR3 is TGTGCCAGCAGCCAAACACAGGAGCAGTTCTTC.

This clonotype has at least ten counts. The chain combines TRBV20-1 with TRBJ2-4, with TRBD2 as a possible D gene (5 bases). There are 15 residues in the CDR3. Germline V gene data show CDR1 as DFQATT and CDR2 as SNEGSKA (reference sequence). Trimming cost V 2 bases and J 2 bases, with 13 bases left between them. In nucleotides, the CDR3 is TGCAGTGCTAGATTGGCGAGGGTGACCAAAAACATTCAGTACTTC. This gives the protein CSARLARVTKNIQYF.

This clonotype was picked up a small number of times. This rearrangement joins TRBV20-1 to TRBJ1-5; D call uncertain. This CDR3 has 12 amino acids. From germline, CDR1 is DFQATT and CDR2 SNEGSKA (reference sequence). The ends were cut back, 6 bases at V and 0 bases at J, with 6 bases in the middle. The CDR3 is CSARYSNQPQHF. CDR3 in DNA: TGCAGTGCCAGATATAGCAATCAGCCCCAGCATTTT.

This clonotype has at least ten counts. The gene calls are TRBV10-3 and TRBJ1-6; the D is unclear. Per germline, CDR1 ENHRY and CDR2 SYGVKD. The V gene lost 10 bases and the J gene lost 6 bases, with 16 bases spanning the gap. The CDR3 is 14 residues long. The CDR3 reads CASRLRQANSPLHF. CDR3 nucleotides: TGTGCCAGCCGCCTCCGGCAGGCTAATTCACCCCTCCACTTT.

CDR3 in DNA: TGTGCCAGCAGTAAGCCCAAAAGGGGGGGGCCTGGCCAAGAGACCCAGTACTTC. Protein: CASSKPKRGGPGQETQYF. The V call is TRBV12-3 or TRBV12-4, the J call TRBJ2-5, with D possibly being TRBD2 (7 bases). CDR3 size: 18 residues. The germline V and J ends were trimmed by 5 bases and 1 base, with 23 bases remaining between them.